Described below is a single T cell receptor (beta chain) sequence and its context. As handled by the study authors: Reference gene primer amplification gave estimated nucleated cell counts. Assay: immunoSEQ multiplex PCR; the TCRdb copy retains only in-frame clones and omits some. That table gives V, J and clone size, and the DNA gave D and trimming. Seen here are roughly 190,000 clones, less than 90% observed once, and the top ten hold about 1%. These data belong to a study of blood T cell repertoires in COVID-19. At the level of the study: COVID-19 samples, acute and convalescent, were from the United States, Italy and Spain. PBMCs, B-cell-depleted T cells, or T cells were the source of the cDNA or gDNA that made up the material.

V shed 5 bases and J 4 bases; nucleotides not matched to a gene: 7. The CDR3 contains 15 residues. The germline V gene has CDR1 SNHLY and CDR2 FYNNEI. Input material: peripheral blood. The receptor was derived from a young man with acute or convalescent COVID-19. The chain is built from TRBV2 and TRBJ2-2; TRBD2 matches 7 bases. The CDR3 protein is CASSYTGGGTGELFF. DNA for the CDR3: TGTGCCAGCAGTTACACGGGGGGAGGCACCGGGGAGCTGTTTTTT. Variable domain in full (rest from reference TRBV2 and TRBJ2-2): EPEVTQTPSHQVTQMGQEVILRCVPISNHLYFYWYRQILGQKVEFLVSFYNNEISEKSEIFDDQFSVERPDGSNFTLKIRSTKLEDSAMYFCASSYTGGGTGELFFGEGSRLTVL.